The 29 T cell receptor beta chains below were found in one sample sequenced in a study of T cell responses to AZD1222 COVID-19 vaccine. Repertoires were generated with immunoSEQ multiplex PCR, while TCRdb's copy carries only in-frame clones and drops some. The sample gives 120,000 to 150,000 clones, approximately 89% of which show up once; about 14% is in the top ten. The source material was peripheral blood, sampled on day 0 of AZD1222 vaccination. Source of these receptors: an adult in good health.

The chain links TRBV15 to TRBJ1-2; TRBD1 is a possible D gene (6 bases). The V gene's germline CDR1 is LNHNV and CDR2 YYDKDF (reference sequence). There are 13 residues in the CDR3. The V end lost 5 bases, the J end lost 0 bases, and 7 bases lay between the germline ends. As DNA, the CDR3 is TGTGCCACCAGCGAGGGGGCTAACTATGGCTACACCTTC. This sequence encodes CATSEGANYGYTF.

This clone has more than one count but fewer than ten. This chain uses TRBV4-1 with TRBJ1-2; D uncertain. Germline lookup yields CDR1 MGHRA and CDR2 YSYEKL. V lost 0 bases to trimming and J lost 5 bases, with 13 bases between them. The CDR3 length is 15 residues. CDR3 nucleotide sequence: TGCGCCAGCAGCCAAGATGATAGGGTTTCGTATGGCTACACCTTC. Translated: CASSQDDRVSYGYTF.

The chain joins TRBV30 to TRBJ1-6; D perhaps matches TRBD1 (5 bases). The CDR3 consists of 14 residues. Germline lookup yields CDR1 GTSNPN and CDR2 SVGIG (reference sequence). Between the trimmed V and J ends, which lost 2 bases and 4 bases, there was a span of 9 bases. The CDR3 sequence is CAWSTHRYNSPLHF. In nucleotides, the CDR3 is TGTGCCTGGAGTACCCACAGGTATAATTCACCCCTCCACTTT.

CDR3 region: CASSRGGTGIGELFF. The CDR3 DNA reads as TGTGCCAGCAGCCGGGGGGGGACAGGGATCGGGGAGCTGTTTTTT. The J gene is TRBJ2-2, the V gene TRBV5-4; a possible D gene is TRBD1 (9 bases). Trimming stripped 4 bases from V and 7 bases from J, with 17 bases between. CDR3 length: 15 residues. Germline V gives CDR1 SGHNT, CDR2 YYREEE (reference sequence).

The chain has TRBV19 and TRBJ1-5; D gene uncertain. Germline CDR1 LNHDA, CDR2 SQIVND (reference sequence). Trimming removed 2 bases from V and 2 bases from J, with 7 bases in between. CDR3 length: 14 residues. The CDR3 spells CASSIWGGNQPQHF. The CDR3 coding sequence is TGTGCCAGTAGTATATGGGGAGGCAATCAGCCCCAGCATTTT.

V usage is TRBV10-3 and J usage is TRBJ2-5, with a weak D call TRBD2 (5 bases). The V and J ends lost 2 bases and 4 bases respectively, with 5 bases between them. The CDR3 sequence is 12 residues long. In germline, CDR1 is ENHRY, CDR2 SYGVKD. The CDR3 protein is CAISEEGETQYF. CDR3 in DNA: TGTGCCATCAGTGAGGAGGGAGAGACCCAGTACTTC.

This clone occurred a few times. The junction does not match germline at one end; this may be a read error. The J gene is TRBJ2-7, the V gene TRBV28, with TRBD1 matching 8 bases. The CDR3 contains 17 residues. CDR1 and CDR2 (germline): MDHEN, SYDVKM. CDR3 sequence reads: CASTLPSTDRGRHEQYF. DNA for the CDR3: TGTGCCAGCACTTTACCCTCTACCGACAGGGGTCGACACGAGCAGTACTTC.

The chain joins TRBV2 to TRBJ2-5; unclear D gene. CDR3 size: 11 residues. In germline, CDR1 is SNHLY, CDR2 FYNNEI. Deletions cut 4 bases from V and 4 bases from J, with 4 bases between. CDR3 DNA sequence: TGTGCCAGCAGTGTCTTAGAGACCCAGTACTTC. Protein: CASSVLETQYF.

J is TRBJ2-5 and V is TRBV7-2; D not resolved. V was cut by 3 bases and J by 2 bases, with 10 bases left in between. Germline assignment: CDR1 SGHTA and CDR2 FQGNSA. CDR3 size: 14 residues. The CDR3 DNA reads TGTGCCAGCAGCTTGAGTCTGGATCAAGAGACCCAGTACTTC. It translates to CASSLSLDQETQYF.

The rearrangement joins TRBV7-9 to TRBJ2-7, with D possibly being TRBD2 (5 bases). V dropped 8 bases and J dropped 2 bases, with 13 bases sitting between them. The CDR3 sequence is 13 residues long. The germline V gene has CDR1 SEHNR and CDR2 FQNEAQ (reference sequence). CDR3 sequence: CASSREPPYEQYF. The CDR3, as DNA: TGTGCCAGCTCTAGGGAGCCTCCCTACGAGCAGTACTTC.

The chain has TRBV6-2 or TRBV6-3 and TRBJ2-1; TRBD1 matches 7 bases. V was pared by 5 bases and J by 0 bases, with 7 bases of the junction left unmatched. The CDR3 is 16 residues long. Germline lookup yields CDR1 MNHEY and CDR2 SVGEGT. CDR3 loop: CASSALGDSSYNEQFF. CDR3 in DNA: TGTGCCAGCAGTGCCCTGGGGGACAGCTCCTACAATGAGCAGTTCTTC.

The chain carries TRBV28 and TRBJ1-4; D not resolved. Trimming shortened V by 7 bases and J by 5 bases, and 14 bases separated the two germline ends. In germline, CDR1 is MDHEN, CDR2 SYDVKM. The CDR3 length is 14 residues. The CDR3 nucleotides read TGTGCCAGCATTACACCTTCGCTCAATGAAAAACTGTTTTTT. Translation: CASITPSLNEKLFF.

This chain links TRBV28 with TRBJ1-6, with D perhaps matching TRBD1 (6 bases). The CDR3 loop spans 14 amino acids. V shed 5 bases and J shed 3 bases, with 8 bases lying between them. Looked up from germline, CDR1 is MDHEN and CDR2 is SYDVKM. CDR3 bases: TGTGCCAGCAGTCCCAGGGGCTATAATTCACCCCTCCACTTT. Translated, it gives CASSPRGYNSPLHF.

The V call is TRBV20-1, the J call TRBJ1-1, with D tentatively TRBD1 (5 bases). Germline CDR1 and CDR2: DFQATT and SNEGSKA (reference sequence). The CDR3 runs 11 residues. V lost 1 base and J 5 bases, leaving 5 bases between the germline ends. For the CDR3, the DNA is TGCAGTGCTAGAGGGGGGACTGAAGCTTTCTTT. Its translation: CSARGGTEAFF.

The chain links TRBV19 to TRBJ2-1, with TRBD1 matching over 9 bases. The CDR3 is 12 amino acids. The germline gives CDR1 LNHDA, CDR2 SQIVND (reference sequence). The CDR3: CVSGTGKNEQFF. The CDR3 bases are TGTGTCTCCGGGACAGGGAAGAATGAGCAGTTCTTC.

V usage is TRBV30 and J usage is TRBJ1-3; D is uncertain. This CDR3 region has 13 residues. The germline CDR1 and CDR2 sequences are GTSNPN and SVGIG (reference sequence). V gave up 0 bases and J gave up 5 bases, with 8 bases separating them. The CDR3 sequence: CAWSVPGRNTIYF. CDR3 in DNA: TGTGCCTGGAGTGTACCCGGGAGAAACACCATATATTTT.

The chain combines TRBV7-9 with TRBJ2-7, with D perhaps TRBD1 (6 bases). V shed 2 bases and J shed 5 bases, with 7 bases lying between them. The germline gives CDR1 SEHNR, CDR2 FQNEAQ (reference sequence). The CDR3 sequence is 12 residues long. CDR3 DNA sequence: TGTGCCAGCAGCTTAAACAGGGACGAGCAGTACTTC. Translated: CASSLNRDEQYF.

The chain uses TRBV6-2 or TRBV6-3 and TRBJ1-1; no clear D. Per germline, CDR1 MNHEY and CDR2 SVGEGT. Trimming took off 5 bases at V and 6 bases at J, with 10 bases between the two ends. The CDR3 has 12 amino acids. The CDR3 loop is CASSLHPAEAFF. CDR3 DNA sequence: TGTGCCAGCAGTCTACACCCTGCTGAAGCTTTCTTT.

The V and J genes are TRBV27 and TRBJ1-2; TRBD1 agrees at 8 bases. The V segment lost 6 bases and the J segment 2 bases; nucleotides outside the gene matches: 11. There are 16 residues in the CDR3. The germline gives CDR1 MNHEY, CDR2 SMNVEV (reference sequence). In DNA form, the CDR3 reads TGTGCCAGCAGGGACCGGCAGGGGGCAAGAAACTATGGCTACACCTTC. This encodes CASRDRQGARNYGYTF.

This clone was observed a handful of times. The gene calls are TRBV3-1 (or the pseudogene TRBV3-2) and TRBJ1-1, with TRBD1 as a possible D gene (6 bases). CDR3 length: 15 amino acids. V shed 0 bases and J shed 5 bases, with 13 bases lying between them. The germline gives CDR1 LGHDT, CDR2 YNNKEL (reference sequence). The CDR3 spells CASSQEPGARTEAFF. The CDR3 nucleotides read TGTGCCAGCAGCCAAGAACCAGGGGCGCGGACTGAAGCTTTCTTT.

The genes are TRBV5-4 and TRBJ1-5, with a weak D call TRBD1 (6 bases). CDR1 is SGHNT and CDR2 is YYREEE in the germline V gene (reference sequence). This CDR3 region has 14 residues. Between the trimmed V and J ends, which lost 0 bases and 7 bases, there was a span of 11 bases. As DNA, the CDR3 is TGTGCCAGCAGCTTGGCTGGGGGCGGGCAGCCCCAGCATTTT. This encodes CASSLAGGGQPQHF.

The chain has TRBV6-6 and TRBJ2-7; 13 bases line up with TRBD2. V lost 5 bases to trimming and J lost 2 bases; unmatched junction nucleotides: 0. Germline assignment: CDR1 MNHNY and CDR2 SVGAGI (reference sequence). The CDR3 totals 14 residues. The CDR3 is CASSGTSGAYEQYF. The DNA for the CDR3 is TGTGCCAGCAGTGGGACTAGCGGGGCCTACGAGCAGTACTTC.

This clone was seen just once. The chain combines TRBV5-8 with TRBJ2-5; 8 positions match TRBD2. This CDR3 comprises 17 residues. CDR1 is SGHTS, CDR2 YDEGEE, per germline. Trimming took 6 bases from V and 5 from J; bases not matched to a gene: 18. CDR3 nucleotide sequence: TGTGCCAGCAATTTAAACGGAGCGGGGGCTGGCGAGGAGACCCAGTACTTC. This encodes CASNLNGAGAGEETQYF.

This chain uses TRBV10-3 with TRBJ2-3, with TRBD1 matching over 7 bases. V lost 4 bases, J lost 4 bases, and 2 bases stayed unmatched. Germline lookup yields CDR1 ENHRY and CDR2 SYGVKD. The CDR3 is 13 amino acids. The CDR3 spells CAISVQGADTQYF. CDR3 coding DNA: TGTGCCATCAGTGTTCAGGGGGCAGATACGCAGTATTTT.

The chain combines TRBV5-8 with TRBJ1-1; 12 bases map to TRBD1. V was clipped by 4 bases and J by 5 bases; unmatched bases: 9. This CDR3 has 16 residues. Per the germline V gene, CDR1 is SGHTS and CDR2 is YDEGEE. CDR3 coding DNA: TGTGCCAGCAGCCCCGGGACAGGGGGCGCGAGGACTGAAGCTTTCTTT. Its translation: CASSPGTGGARTEAFF. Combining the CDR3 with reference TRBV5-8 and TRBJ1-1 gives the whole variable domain EAGVTQSPTHLIKTRGQQATLRCSPISGHTSVYWYQQALGLGLQFLLWYDEGEERNRGNFPPRFSGRQFPNYSSELNVNALELEDSALYLCASSPGTGGARTEAFFGQGTRLTVV.

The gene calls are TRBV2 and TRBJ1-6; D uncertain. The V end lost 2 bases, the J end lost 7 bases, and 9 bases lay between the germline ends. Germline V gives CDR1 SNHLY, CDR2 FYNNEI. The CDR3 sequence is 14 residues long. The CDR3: CASSEQGGNSPLHF. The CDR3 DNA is TGTGCCAGCAGTGAACAAGGCGGGAATTCACCCCTCCACTTT.

The DNA of the CDR3 is TGTGCCACCAGCAGTTCATCTACAGGGGTTAGGACGCAGTATTTT. It encodes CATSSSSTGVRTQYF. This rearrangement joins TRBV15 to TRBJ2-3; 7 bases align to TRBD1. The germline gives CDR1 LNHNV, CDR2 YYDKDF (reference sequence). The junction had 12 bases not matched to a gene; V was cut back by 3 bases and J by 9 bases. The CDR3 length is 15 residues.

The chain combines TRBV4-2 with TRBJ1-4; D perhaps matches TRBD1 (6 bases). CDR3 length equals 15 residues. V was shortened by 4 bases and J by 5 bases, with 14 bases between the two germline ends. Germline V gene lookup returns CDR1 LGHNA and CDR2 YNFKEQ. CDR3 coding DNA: TGTGCCAGCAGCCCCGAGGGGCAGGGGAATGAAAAACTGTTTTTT. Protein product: CASSPEGQGNEKLFF.

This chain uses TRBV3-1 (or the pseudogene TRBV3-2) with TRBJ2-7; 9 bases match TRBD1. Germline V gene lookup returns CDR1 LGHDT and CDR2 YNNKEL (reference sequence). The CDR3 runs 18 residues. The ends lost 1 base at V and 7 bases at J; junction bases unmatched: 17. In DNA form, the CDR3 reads TGTGCCAGCAGCCAAGGTGCCGGGACAGGGACATCCCGGTCGGAGCAGTACTTC. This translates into CASSQGAGTGTSRSEQYF.